These 3 T cell receptor beta chains were sequenced from one sample in a study of early T cells in non-severe SARS-CoV-2 infection. MiXCR, applied by TCRdb to the 5' RACE reads, yields one record per CDR3 protein. The sample consists of 25,000 to 30,000 distinct CDR3 sequences, 6% of them appearing once. The source was whole blood, collected at baseline. The receptor source for this set is an adult who was a healthcare worker with PCR-confirmed SARS-CoV-2 infection or an uninfected control (not recorded which).

This clonotype has at least ten counts. V is TRBV5-1 and J is TRBJ2-3, with 13 bases matching TRBD2. Germline CDR1 is SGHRS and CDR2 is YFSETQ. This CDR3 region has 15 residues. The V and J ends lost 4 bases and 11 bases, in that order; junction bases with no gene match: 10. The CDR3 sequence is CASSPGTSGANVQYF. The DNA of the CDR3 is TGCGCCAGCAGCCCTGGGACTAGCGGGGCCAATGTGCAGTATTTT.

This clonotype was picked up a small number of times. The chain carries TRBV27 and TRBJ2-7, with 7 positions matching TRBD1. J was trimmed by 3 bases and V by 5 bases; bases with no gene match: 4. CDR1 is MNHEY and CDR2 is SMNVEV in the germline V gene (reference sequence). The CDR3 consists of 13 residues. CDR3 protein: CASSARQGYEQYF. DNA of the CDR3: TGTGCCAGCAGTGCCAGACAGGGCTACGAGCAGTACTTC.

This clonotype has ten or more counts. This chain uses TRBV4-3 with TRBJ2-2, with a possible D match to TRBD1 (6 bases). The CDR3 is 17 amino acids. V shed 0 bases and J shed 4 bases, with 15 bases lying between them. In germline, CDR1 is LGHNA, CDR2 YSLEER. CDR3 region: CASSQDWRPRGTGELFF. The CDR3 DNA is TGCGCCAGCAGCCAAGATTGGAGGCCCAGGGGCACCGGGGAGCTGTTTTTT.